A single sample is the source of the 5 T cell receptor beta chains below, sequenced in a study of response to subunit inactivated influenza vaccine. TCRdb analysed the RT-PCR reads with MiXCR anew, one entry per CDR3 protein. The data hold 150,000 to 200,000 distinct CDR3 sequences, with 11% observed a single time. The specimen comprised non-naive T cells sorted from PBMCs, sampled about 6 weeks after vaccination. The source is a man aged 50-59 years who received an inactivated influenza vaccine.

This clonotype came up a few times. This rearrangement joins TRBV7-2 to TRBJ1-1, with D unresolved. V was pared by 2 bases and J by 10 bases, with 14 bases between. Germline V CDR1 and CDR2: SGHTA, FQGNSA. CDR3 length equals 13 residues. The CDR3 spells CASSLTVSDGAFF. CDR3 sequence (DNA): TGTGCCAGCAGCTTAACGGTGTCAGATGGAGCTTTCTTT.

The table lists this clonotype with many counts. V gene TRBV29-1 combines with J gene TRBJ2-7, with 13 bases aligning to TRBD2. Germline V gives CDR1 SQVTM, CDR2 ANQGSEA. J lost 5 bases, V lost 4 bases, and 8 bases had no gene match. CDR3 length: 15 amino acids. CDR3 residues: CSVAPGLAGSHEQYF. The CDR3 DNA follows: TGCAGCGTTGCCCCGGGACTAGCGGGATCCCACGAGCAGTACTTC.

This clonotype occurred a few times. The genes are TRBV5-1 and TRBJ2-7; no firm D call. Germline V CDR1 and CDR2: SGHRS, YFSETQ. Trimming cost V 0 bases and J 4 bases, with 14 bases left between them. CDR3 length equals 15 residues. CDR3 amino acids: CASSLGAGYRYEQYF. CDR3 in DNA: TGCGCCAGCAGCTTGGGAGCCGGGTATCGTTACGAGCAGTACTTC.

This clonotype was recorded a few times. The chain carries TRBV29-1 and TRBJ2-6, with a weak D call TRBD1 (5 bases). The CDR3 extends over 15 amino acids. Germline V gene lookup returns CDR1 SQVTM and CDR2 ANQGSEA. Trimming left V 4 bases short and J 1 base short, with 11 bases between. This CDR3 is CSVGQRSSGANVLTF. DNA of the CDR3: TGCAGCGTTGGACAGAGAAGTTCTGGGGCCAACGTCCTGACTTTC.

This clonotype appeared many times. This chain joins TRBV11-3 and TRBJ2-1; 13 nucleotides match TRBD2. V shed 5 bases and J 8 bases; nucleotides not matched to a gene: 6. Germline values: CDR1 SGHNT, CDR2 YENEEA. This CDR3 comprises 15 residues. The CDR3 DNA reads TGTGCCAGCAGCCGATGGACTAGCGGGAGAGATGAGCAGTTCTTC. Translating it yields CASSRWTSGRDEQFF.